This T cell receptor (beta chain) was sequenced during a study of response to subunit inactivated influenza vaccine. Study-level points and caveats: Authors suggested that a seasonal influenza vaccination recruits few new T cells each time.

CDR1 is SGHRS, CDR2 YFSETQ, per germline. The CDR3 contains 15 residues. V shed 4 bases and J 6 bases; nucleotides not matched to a gene: 5. In regard to this clonotype: Its cognate antigen is unknown.

TCRdb recomputed calls from the RT-PCR reads with MiXCR, one row per CDR3 protein. Counted here are just under 250,000 distinct CDR3 sequences, 12% occurring once; the ten biggest clones make up roughly 7.7%. The chain links TRBV5-1 to TRBJ2-1, with 12 nucleotides matching TRBD1. The material sequenced was non-naive T cells sorted from PBMCs, taken 14 to 15 days before vaccination. The receptor comes from a man aged 45-65 years who received an inactivated influenza vaccine. The chain's CDR3 is CASSTGQGALNEQFF. As DNA, the CDR3 is TGCGCCAGCAGCACGGGACAGGGGGCTCTCAATGAGCAGTTCTTC.